This T cell receptor beta chain was recovered during a study of cytomegalovirus exposure and HLA in healthy donors. 60 Vbeta and 13 Jbeta primers were used in PCR. Here immunoSEQ multiplex PCR was the method, and the copy in TCRdb shows in-frame clones only, minus some. The table records approximately 69,000 clones, around 70% of them present only once. Trimming took 3 bases from V and 12 from J, leaving 9 bases between them. Germline CDR1 SGHAT, CDR2 FQNNGV. The length of the CDR3 is 11 residues. A few counts support this clone. Sequencing input: PBMCs. The TCR sequence derives from a woman in her 30s in good health and CMV-seropositive. This sequence joins TRBV11-2 and TRBJ1-3, with D uncertain. The DNA of the CDR3 is TGTGCCAGCAGCTTGTCCGCGGACATATATTTT. This gives the protein CASSLSADIYF.